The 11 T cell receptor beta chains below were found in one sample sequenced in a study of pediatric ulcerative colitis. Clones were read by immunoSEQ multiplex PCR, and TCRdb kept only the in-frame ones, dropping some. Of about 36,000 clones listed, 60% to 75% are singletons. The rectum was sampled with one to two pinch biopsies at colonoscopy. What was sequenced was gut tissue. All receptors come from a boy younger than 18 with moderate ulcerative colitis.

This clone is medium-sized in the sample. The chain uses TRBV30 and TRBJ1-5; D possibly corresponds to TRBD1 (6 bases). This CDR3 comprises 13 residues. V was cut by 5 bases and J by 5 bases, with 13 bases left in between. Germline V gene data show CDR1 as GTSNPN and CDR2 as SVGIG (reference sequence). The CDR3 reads CAWGQTDDQPQHF. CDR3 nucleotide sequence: TGTGCCTGGGGACAGACCGACGATCAGCCCCAGCATTTT. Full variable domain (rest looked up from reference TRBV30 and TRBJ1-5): SQTIHQWPATLVQPVGSPLSLECTVEGTSNPNLYWYRQAAGRGLQLLFYSVGIGQISSEVPQNLSASRPQDRQFILSSKKLLLSDSGFYLCAWGQTDDQPQHFGDGTRLSIL.

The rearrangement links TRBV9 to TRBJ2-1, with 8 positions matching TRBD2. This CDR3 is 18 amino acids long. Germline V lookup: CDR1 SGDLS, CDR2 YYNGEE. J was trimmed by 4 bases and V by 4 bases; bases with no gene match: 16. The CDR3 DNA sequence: TGTGCCAGCAGCCCGCCGACCAGCGGGGGAGGAGGGTACAATGAGCAGTTCTTC. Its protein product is CASSPPTSGGGGYNEQFF.

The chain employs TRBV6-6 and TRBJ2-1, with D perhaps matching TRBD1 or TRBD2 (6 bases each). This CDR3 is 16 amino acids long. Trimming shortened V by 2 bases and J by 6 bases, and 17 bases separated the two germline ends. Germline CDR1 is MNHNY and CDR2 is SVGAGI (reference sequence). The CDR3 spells CASSYTLGGLLNEQFF. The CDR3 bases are TGTGCCAGCAGTTACACGCTAGGGGGGTTACTCAATGAGCAGTTCTTC.

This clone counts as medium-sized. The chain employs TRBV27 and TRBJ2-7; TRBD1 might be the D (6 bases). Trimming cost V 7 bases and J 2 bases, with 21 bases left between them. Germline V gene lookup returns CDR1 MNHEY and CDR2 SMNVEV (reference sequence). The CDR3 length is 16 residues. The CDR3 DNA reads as TGTGCCAGCACCCTGGGTCAGGACAACAGGGCCTACGAGCAGTACTTC. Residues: CASTLGQDNRAYEQYF.

For the CDR3, the DNA is TGTGCGCGACGTGGCTACACCTTC. It yields the protein CARRGYTF. V and J are TRBV15 and TRBJ1-2, with unresolved D. The CDR3 spans 8 residues. The germline CDR1 and CDR2 sequences are LNHNV and YYDKDF (reference sequence). Full variable domain (missing parts from reference TRBV15 and TRBJ1-2): DAMVIQNPRYQVTQFGKPVTLSCSQTLNHNVMYWYQQKSSQAPKLLFHYYDKDFNNEADTPDNFQSRRPNTSFCFLDIRSPGLGDTAMYLCARRGYTFGSGTRLTVV.

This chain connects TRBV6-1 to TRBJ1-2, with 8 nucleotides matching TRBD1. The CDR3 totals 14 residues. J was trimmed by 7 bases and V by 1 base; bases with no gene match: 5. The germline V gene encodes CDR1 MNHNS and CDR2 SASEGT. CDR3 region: CASSEGQGAVGYTF. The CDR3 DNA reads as TGTGCCAGCAGTGAAGGTCAGGGGGCAGTTGGCTACACCTTC.

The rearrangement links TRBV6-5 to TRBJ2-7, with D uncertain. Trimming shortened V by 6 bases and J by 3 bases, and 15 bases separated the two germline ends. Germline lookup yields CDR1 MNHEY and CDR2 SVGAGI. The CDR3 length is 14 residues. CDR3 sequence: CASRTRRSGYEQYF. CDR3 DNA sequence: TGTGCCAGCAGGACCCGCCGGAGTGGCTACGAGCAGTACTTC.

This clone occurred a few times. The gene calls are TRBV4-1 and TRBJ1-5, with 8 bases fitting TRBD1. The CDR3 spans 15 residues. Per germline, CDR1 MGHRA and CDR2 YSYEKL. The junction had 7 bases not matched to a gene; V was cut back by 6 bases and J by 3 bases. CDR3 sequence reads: CASRLTGGVNQPQHF. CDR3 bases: TGCGCCAGCAGACTCACAGGGGGGGTCAATCAGCCCCAGCATTTT.

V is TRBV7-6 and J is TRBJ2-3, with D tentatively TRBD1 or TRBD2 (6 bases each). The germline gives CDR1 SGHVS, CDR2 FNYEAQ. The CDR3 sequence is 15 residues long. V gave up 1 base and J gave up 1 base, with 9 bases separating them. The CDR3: CASSLEGGRTDTQYF. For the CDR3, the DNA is TGTGCCAGCAGCTTAGAGGGGGGCCGCACAGATACGCAGTATTTT.

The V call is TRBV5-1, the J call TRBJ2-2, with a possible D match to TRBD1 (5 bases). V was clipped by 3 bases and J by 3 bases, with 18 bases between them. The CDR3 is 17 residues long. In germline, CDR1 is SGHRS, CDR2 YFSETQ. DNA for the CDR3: TGCGCCAGCAGCTCCCCAAGGGGCGGCGAGGACACCGGGGAGCTGTTTTTT. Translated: CASSSPRGGEDTGELFF. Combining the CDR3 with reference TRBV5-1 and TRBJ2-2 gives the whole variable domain KAGVTQTPRYLIKTRGQQVTLSCSPISGHRSVSWYQQTPGQGLQFLFEYFSETQRNKGNFPGRFSGRQFSNSRSEMNVSTLELGDSALYLCASSSPRGGEDTGELFFGEGSRLTVL.

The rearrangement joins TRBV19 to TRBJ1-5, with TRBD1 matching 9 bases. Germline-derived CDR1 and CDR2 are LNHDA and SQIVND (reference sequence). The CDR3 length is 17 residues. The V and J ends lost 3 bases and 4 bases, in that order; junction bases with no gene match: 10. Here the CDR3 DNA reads TGTGCCAGTAGTATGGGGTGGAGGGACAGGGAAAATCAGCCCCAGCATTTT. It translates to CASSMGWRDRENQPQHF.